This TCR beta chain is drawn from a study of T-cell memory formation after mild COVID-19. Overall study: Across donors, TCR clusters were largely donor specific.

Study results and limitations: Later expanders leaned CD4+, whereas day 15 to 85 contracting clones were balanced CD4/CD8. Contracting CD8+ clones were enriched in EMRA, CD4+ mainly in CM and EM.

Each CDR3 protein gets one entry after TCRdb re-called the 5' RACE reads with MiXCR. The sample shows 540,000 or so distinct CDR3 sequences, around 21% of them seen only once. As for this clonotype: The antigen is unknown.

CDR1 is LNHNV, CDR2 YYDKDF, per germline (reference sequence). V was clipped by 1 base and J by 3 bases; unmatched bases: 6. There are 16 residues in the CDR3. Material for sequencing was PBMCs or a T cell subset sorted from them (not recorded which). V and J are TRBV15 and TRBJ2-7; the match to TRBD1 covers 10 bases. The TCR sequence derives from an adult woman who had mild COVID-19 (a few samples of this study predate the infection). Cell type and time point are not known. The CDR3 sequence: CATSRGQGAMVYEQYF. The DNA for the CDR3 is TGTGCCACCAGCAGAGGACAGGGGGCGATGGTCTACGAGCAGTACTTC. Based on the CDR3 plus reference TRBV15 and TRBJ2-7, the full variable domain is DAMVIQNPRYQVTQFGKPVTLSCSQTLNHNVMYWYQQKSSQAPKLLFHYYDKDFNNEADTPDNFQSRRPNTSFCFLDIRSPGLGDTAMYLCATSRGQGAMVYEQYFGPGTRLTVT.